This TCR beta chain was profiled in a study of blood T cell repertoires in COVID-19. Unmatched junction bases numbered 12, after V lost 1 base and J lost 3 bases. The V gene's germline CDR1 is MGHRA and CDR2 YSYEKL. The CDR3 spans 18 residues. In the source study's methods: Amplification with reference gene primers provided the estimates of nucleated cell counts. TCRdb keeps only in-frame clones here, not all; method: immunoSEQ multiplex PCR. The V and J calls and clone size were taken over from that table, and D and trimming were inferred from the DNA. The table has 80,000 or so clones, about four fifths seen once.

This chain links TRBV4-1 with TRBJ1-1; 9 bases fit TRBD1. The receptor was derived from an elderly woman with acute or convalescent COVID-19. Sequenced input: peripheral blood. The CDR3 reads CASSQGGQGLGRDTEAFF. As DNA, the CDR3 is TGCGCCAGCAGCCAAGGTGGACAGGGGCTCGGAAGGGACACTGAAGCTTTCTTT.